The subject of this entry is one T cell receptor beta chain. The antigen remains unidentified. V lost 0 bases, J lost 7 bases, and 5 bases stayed unmatched. CDR1 and CDR2 from the germline V gene are LNHNV and YYDKDF (reference sequence). This CDR3 contains 16 residues. This record comes from a study of cytomegalovirus exposure and HLA in healthy donors. Findings of the study overall: Common viral pathogens (according to a later analysis) appeared linked to several of the most significant clusters. The only immune exposure information that was available was CMV serostatus. As a later analysis revealed, the rate of TCR association differed by HLA locus, with DRB1 most and HLA-C fewest. In an earlier analysis, most TCR beta V segments were productive about 90% or about 30% of the time.

The PCR made use of 60 Vbeta and 13 Jbeta primers. Repertoires were generated with immunoSEQ multiplex PCR, while TCRdb's copy carries only in-frame clones and drops some. The table lists roughly 120,000 clones, under 80% of them singletons. The clonotype was recovered from an older woman in good health and CMV-seropositive. This chain connects TRBV15 to TRBJ1-4; 10 bases are shared with TRBD1. Sequenced input: PBMCs. Written as DNA, the CDR3 is TGTGCCACCAGCAGAGAAGGGACAGGGGTTCCTGAAAAACTGTTTTTT. Translating it yields CATSREGTGVPEKLFF.